This TCR beta chain was sequenced in a study of CD8+ T cells in alopecia areata. Lesional scalp punch biopsies and peripheral blood came from alopecia areata patients. Extraction of RNA preceded its reverse transcription into cDNA, which served as the sequencing template. Clones were sequenced by immunoSEQ multiplex PCR, and TCRdb holds only the in-frame ones, with some missing. The sample comprises 90,000 to 100,000 clones, 35% to 45% of which are singletons, and 1% to 1.5% rests with the top ten. This clonotype was sampled from a human donor with alopecia areata. Sequencing was carried out using CD4+ T cells sorted from blood.

In nucleotides, the CDR3 is TGTGCCTGTCGGGACAGGGTGGGCAATGAGCAGTTCTTC. Translating gives CACRDRVGNEQFF. V usage is TRBV30 and J usage is TRBJ2-1, with 9 bases aligning to TRBD1. V trimming: 6 bases; J trimming: 6 bases; junction bases outside the gene matches: 6. Per germline, CDR1 GTSNPN and CDR2 SVGIG (reference sequence). This CDR3 is built from 13 residues.